This TCR beta chain stems from a study of shared clonotypes between healthy human individuals. Findings and caveats of the study: Sharing across four donors was seen in 4% to 6.5% of naive CD4 clonotypes.

The J segment lost 5 bases and the V segment lost 4 bases, leaving 14 bases of the junction unmatched. The CDR3 spans 19 residues. Germline loops: CDR1 PRHDT, CDR2 FYEKMQ (reference sequence). Clones were read by immunoSEQ multiplex PCR, and TCRdb kept only the in-frame ones, dropping some. The sample lists approximately 740,000 clones, roughly 70% occurring once. None of the donors, who were healthy HIV-negative adults, had recently had acute infections or vaccinations. From CD4+ cells came CD45RA+ naive and CD45RA-negative memory subsets. With respect to this clone: Antigen: not known.

This rearrangement joins TRBV13 to TRBJ2-7; 16 positions agree with TRBD2. Sequenced: memory CD4+ T cells sorted from blood. The subset denotes: CD45RA-negative fraction. The origin of this receptor is a woman aged 25 to 45 in good health. The CDR3 loop is CASSSQGLAGGGIENEQYF. Here the CDR3 DNA reads TGTGCCAGCAGCTCCCAGGGACTAGCGGGAGGGGGGATCGAAAACGAGCAGTACTTC.